Below are 8 T cell receptor beta chains sequenced from a single sample in a study of blood T cell repertoires in COVID-19. Clones were sequenced by immunoSEQ multiplex PCR, and TCRdb holds only the in-frame ones, with some missing. The top ten hold around a sixth of the sample, which has approximately 180,000 clones, approximately 81% seen once. The source material was peripheral blood. These receptors originate from a person between 65 and 80 years old with COVID-19, enrolled during active disease.

The chain has TRBV24-1 and TRBJ1-2; 8 nucleotides align to TRBD1. Germline V gene sequence: CDR1 KGHDR, CDR2 SFDVKD. Trimming removed 7 bases from V and 7 bases from J; junction bases left unmatched: 4. The CDR3 consists of 12 residues. This chain's CDR3 is CATSPGGSGYTF. The CDR3 nucleotides read TGTGCCACCAGCCCAGGGGGCTCTGGCTACACCTTC.

This chain connects TRBV28 to TRBJ2-7; 7 nucleotides align to TRBD2. CDR3 length: 10 residues. The junction had 5 bases not matched to a gene; V was cut back by 7 bases and J by 11 bases. CDR1 and CDR2 (germline): MDHEN, SYDVKM. This CDR3 is CASTGGGKYF. Here the CDR3 DNA reads TGTGCCAGCACGGGAGGCGGGAAGTACTTC.

The gene calls are TRBV2 and TRBJ1-1, with D possibly matching TRBD1 (5 bases). V was trimmed by 7 bases and J by 4 bases, leaving 10 bases between them. This CDR3 has 12 residues. Germline V gives CDR1 SNHLY, CDR2 FYNNEI. CDR3 amino acids: CASKAGLTEAFF. As DNA, the CDR3 is TGTGCCAGCAAAGCAGGGCTCACTGAAGCTTTCTTT.

Remarks on this clone: The sample has other DNA sequences that encode this CDR3 too. J is TRBJ2-7 and V is TRBV7-8; D call uncertain. CDR1 is SGHVS, CDR2 FQNEAQ, per germline. V was trimmed by 5 bases and J by 2 bases, leaving 7 bases between them. This CDR3 is built from 12 residues. In nucleotides, the CDR3 is TGTGCCAGCAGCCCCGACACCTACGAGCAGTACTTC. Its protein product is CASSPDTYEQYF.

Only a few counts were recorded for this clone. The chain joins TRBV7-2 to TRBJ1-1, with D possibly matching TRBD1 (6 bases). V lost 2 bases to trimming and J lost 3 bases, with 10 bases between them. The CDR3 contains 14 residues. Germline-derived CDR1 and CDR2 are SGHTA and FQGNSA. This CDR3 is CASSLRGRDTEAFF. The CDR3, as DNA: TGTGCCAGCAGCTTAAGGGGGAGGGACACTGAAGCTTTCTTT.

The chain joins TRBV14 to TRBJ2-7; TRBD1 is a possible D gene (5 bases). The CDR3 extends over 13 amino acids. Germline V gene lookup returns CDR1 SGHDN and CDR2 FVKESK. Trimming pared 4 bases from V and 0 bases from J, leaving 7 bases between. The CDR3 here is CASSPDSSYEQYF. Written as DNA, the CDR3 is TGTGCCAGCAGCCCCGACAGCTCCTACGAGCAGTACTTC.

The chain links TRBV5-6 to TRBJ1-3, with 7 bases lining up with TRBD1. Unmatched junction bases numbered 10, after V lost 1 base and J lost 0 bases. This CDR3 is built from 18 residues. Germline CDR1 and CDR2: SGHDT and YYEEEE. The CDR3 sequence is CASSLLGGLDFSGNTIYF. The CDR3, as DNA: TGTGCCAGCAGCTTGTTAGGGGGCTTAGATTTCTCTGGAAACACCATATATTTT.

The V gene is TRBV19, the J gene TRBJ1-5; the D is unclear. The germline V and J ends were trimmed by 3 bases and 6 bases, with 6 bases remaining between them. Germline V lookup: CDR1 LNHDA, CDR2 SQIVND (reference sequence). The CDR3 covers 12 residues. This chain's CDR3 is CASSMNGQPQHF. The CDR3 bases are TGTGCCAGTAGTATGAACGGTCAGCCCCAGCATTTT.